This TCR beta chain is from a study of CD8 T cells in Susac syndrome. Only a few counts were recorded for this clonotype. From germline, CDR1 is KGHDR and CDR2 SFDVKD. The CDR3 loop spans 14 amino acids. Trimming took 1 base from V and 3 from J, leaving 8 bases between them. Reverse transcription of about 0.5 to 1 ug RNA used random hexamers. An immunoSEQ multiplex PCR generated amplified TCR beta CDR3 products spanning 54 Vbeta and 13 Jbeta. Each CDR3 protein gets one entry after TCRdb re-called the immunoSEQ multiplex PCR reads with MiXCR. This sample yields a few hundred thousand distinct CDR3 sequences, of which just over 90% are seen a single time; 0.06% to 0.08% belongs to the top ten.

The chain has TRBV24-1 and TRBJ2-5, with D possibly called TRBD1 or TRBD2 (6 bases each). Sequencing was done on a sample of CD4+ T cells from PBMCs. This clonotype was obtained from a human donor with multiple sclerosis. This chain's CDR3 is CATSDFGGEETQYF. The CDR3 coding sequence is TGTGCCACCAGTGATTTCGGGGGCGAAGAGACCCAGTACTTC.